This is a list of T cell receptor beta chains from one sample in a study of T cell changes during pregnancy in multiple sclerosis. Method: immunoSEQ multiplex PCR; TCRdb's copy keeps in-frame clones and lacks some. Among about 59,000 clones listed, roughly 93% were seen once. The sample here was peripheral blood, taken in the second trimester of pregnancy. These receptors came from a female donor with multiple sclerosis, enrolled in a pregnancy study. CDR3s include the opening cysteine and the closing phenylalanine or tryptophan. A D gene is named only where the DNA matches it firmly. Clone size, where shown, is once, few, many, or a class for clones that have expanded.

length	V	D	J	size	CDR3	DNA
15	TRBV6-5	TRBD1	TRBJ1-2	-	CASSYLPGQQYGYTF	TGTGCCAGCAGTTACCTACCGGGACAGCAATATGGCTACACCTTC
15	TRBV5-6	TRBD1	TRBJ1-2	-	CASRGGGDSTYGYTF	TGTGCCAGCAGGGGCGGGGGGGACAGTACCTATGGCTACACCTTC
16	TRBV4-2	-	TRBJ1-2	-	CASSRGGTGELGGYTF	TGTGCCAGCAGCCGTGGGGGGACGGGGGAATTGGGTGGCTACACCTTC
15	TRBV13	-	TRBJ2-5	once	CASSLGTGGPGTQYF	TGTGCCAGCAGCTTAGGAACGGGGGGCCCAGGGACCCAGTACTTC
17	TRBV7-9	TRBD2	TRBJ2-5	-	CASSLIRLADLQETQYF	TGTGCCAGCAGCTTAATTAGGCTAGCGGATTTACAAGAGACCCAGTACTTC
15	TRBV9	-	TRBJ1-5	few	CASSVGGNGNQPQHF	TGTGCCAGCAGCGTAGGCGGTAACGGCAATCAGCCCCAGCATTTT
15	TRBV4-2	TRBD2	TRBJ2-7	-	CASSLNSGGSYEQYF	TGTGCCAGCAGCCTAAATAGCGGGGGGTCCTACGAGCAGTACTTC
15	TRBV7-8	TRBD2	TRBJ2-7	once	CASSLLAGDPYEQYF	TGTGCCAGCAGCTTACTAGCGGGGGACCCCTACGAGCAGTACTTC
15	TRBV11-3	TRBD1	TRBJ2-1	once	CASSLDSGQGNEQFF	TGTGCCAGCAGCTTAGATTCAGGACAGGGGAATGAGCAGTTCTTC
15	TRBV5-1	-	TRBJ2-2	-	CASSLDPSATGELFF	TGCGCCAGCAGCTTGGACCCTAGCGCCACCGGGGAGCTGTTTTTT
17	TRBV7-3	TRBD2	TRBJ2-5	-	CASSLSHYLAGEETQYF	TGTGCCAGCAGCTTAAGCCATTACCTAGCGGGGGAAGAGACCCAGTACTTC
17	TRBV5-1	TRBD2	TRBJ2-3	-	CASRTNVGGGSTDTQYF	TGCGCCAGCCGCACAAATGTTGGCGGGGGGAGCACAGATACGCAGTATTTT
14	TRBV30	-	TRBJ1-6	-	CAWRDGGYNSPLHF	TGTGCCTGGAGGGACGGGGGATATAATTCACCCCTCCACTTT
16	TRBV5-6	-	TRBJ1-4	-	CASSPGPRATNEKLFF	TGTGCCAGCAGCCCCGGCCCCCGGGCAACTAATGAAAAACTGTTTTTT